The 19 T cell receptor beta chains below all came from one sample that was sequenced in a study of CD8+ T cells in alopecia areata. Extracted RNA was reverse transcribed into cDNA, the sequencing template. Using immunoSEQ multiplex PCR, the repertoire was profiled, and TCRdb retains in-frame clones only, with some absent. The table lists 180,000 or so clones, 58% of them singletons, with 5.5% in the top ten. Treatment indicated: oral pan-JAK inhibitor, 5-10 mg twice daily. Source: CD4+ T cells sorted from blood, taken at week 24, from a patient treated with tofacitinib. The receptors stem from a human donor with alopecia areata.

In nucleotides, the CDR3 is TGTGCCAGCTCTGGGGGAGATTTAGGTACGCAGTATTTT. Amino acid sequence: CASSGGDLGTQYF. The chain recombines TRBV28 with TRBJ2-3; D might be TRBD1 or TRBD2, each matching 5 bases. Germline lookup yields CDR1 MDHEN and CDR2 SYDVKM. The CDR3 spans 13 residues. Trimming cost V 8 bases and J 8 bases, with 17 bases left between them.

The chain joins TRBV6-5 to TRBJ1-5, with TRBD1 as a possible D gene (5 bases). This CDR3 has 14 residues. Looked up from germline, CDR1 is MNHEY and CDR2 is SVGAGI. The V end was cut by 6 bases, the J end by 2 bases, with 11 bases between. CDR3 DNA sequence: TGTGCCAGCAGGGAGTGGGGGGGCAATCAGCCCCAGCATTTT. Residues: CASREWGGNQPQHF.

The chain employs TRBV4-1 and TRBJ2-3; 7 bases agree with TRBD1. The V gene end was trimmed by 4 bases and the J gene end by 2 bases; junction bases not matched to a gene: 9. The CDR3 length is 16 residues. CDR1 and CDR2 (germline): MGHRA, YSYEKL. The CDR3 region is CASSPLRQGYTDTQYF. Here the CDR3 DNA reads TGCGCCAGCAGCCCCCTCCGACAGGGATACACAGATACGCAGTATTTT.

This chain joins TRBV4-1 and TRBJ1-2; no definite D call. Germline-derived CDR1 and CDR2 are MGHRA and YSYEKL. The CDR3 runs 16 residues. The V end was cut by 0 bases, the J end by 2 bases, with 13 bases between. CDR3 DNA sequence: TGCGCCAGCAGCCAAGATCGGACTCTGGGCAACTATGGCTACACCTTC. It encodes CASSQDRTLGNYGYTF.

V is TRBV6-1 and J is TRBJ1-4, with a possible D match to TRBD1 (5 bases). CDR3 length: 16 amino acids. Germline V CDR1 and CDR2: MNHNS, SASEGT. Trimming left V 4 bases short and J 8 bases short, with 20 bases between. CDR3 sequence reads: CASSGPGPRAGEKLFF. The CDR3 nucleotides are TGTGCCAGCAGTGGGCCGGGACCCAGGGCTGGGGAAAAACTGTTTTTT.

Regarding this clone: The junction departs from the called germline gene at one end, perhaps through a read error. The chain joins TRBV14 to TRBJ2-7; TRBD1 might be the D (6 bases). The CDR3 has 14 amino acids. The germline CDR1 and CDR2 sequences are SGHDN and FVKESK. CDR3 DNA sequence: TGTGCCAGCAGCCAAGACAGGGGACCCTACGGGCAGTACTTC. Its translation is CASSQDRGPYGQYF.

This chain uses TRBV9 with TRBJ2-5; D not resolved. Germline CDR1 and CDR2: SGDLS and YYNGEE. V was shortened by 0 bases and J by 2 bases, with 14 bases between the two germline ends. This CDR3 is 16 amino acids long. CDR3 in amino acids: CASSVGIHSGQETQYF. The CDR3 DNA follows: TGTGCCAGCAGCGTAGGTATTCACTCCGGTCAAGAGACCCAGTACTTC.

The genes are TRBV7-6 and TRBJ1-1, with 7 bases identical to TRBD1. Per the germline V gene, CDR1 is SGHVS and CDR2 is FNYEAQ. V lost 5 bases, J lost 1 base, and 10 bases stayed unmatched. The CDR3 is 16 residues long. The CDR3 coding sequence is TGTGCCAGCAGCCCACGACAGGGATACCCGAACACTGAAGCTTTCTTT. Its protein product is CASSPRQGYPNTEAFF.

The chain uses TRBV6-5 and TRBJ1-2, with D tentatively TRBD1 (5 bases). The germline V gene encodes CDR1 MNHEY and CDR2 SVGAGI. The CDR3 runs to 15 residues. V shed 8 bases and J shed 5 bases, with 21 bases lying between them. The CDR3 DNA reads as TGTGCCAGCGGCAAAGAGGGATGGGGGGATTATGGCTACACCTTC. Translated, it gives CASGKEGWGDYGYTF.

The CDR3 loop reads CASSQDRVSEKLFF. CDR3 in DNA: TGCGCCAGCAGCCAGGACAGGGTTTCAGAAAAACTGTTTTTT. The chain joins TRBV5-1 to TRBJ1-4; the match to TRBD1 covers 8 bases. The germline gives CDR1 SGHRS, CDR2 YFSETQ. The trim removed 4 bases at V and 8 bases at J, leaving 7 bases unmatched. The CDR3 runs to 14 residues.

This clone has just a few counts. This chain uses TRBV30 with TRBJ2-7, with 10 bases that match TRBD2. The CDR3 loop spans 16 amino acids. CDR1 GTSNPN and CDR2 SVGIG come from the germline V gene (reference sequence). The ends lost 3 bases at V and 3 bases at J; junction bases unmatched: 11. This CDR3 is CAWSKGGSGRLYEQYF. As DNA, the CDR3 is TGTGCCTGGAGCAAAGGTGGTAGCGGGAGGCTCTACGAGCAGTACTTC.

This clone was detected only a few times. The J gene is TRBJ2-5, the V gene TRBV7-2; 10 nucleotides line up with TRBD2. The ends lost 4 bases at V and 1 base at J; junction bases unmatched: 9. Germline V gene data show CDR1 as SGHTA and CDR2 as FQGNSA. The CDR3 consists of 17 residues. The chain's CDR3 is CASSSSRLAGAQETQYF. CDR3 nucleotide sequence: TGTGCCAGCAGCTCAAGCCGACTAGCGGGTGCCCAAGAGACCCAGTACTTC.

This clone is a singleton in its sample. This chain's CDR3 is CASSPSTGQGAYEQYF. The CDR3, as DNA: TGTGCCAGCTCGCCCTCCACCGGACAGGGGGCCTACGAGCAGTACTTC. V is TRBV18 and J is TRBJ2-7; 10 nucleotides match TRBD1. V shed 6 bases and J 2 bases; nucleotides not matched to a gene: 10. The CDR3 has 16 amino acids. The germline CDR1 and CDR2 sequences are KGHSH and LQKENI. Full variable domain (outside the CDR3, taken from reference TRBV18 and TRBJ2-7): NAGVMQNPRHLVRRRGQEARLRCSPMKGHSHVYWYRQLPEEGLKFMVYLQKENIIDESGMPKERFSAEFPKEGPSILRIQQVVRGDSAAYFCASSPSTGQGAYEQYFGPGTRLTVT.

The V call is TRBV4-3, the J call TRBJ2-6, with D tentatively TRBD2 (5 bases). Germline lookup yields CDR1 LGHNA and CDR2 YSLEER. The CDR3 covers 21 residues. V lost 0 bases and J lost 0, with 21 bases in between. CDR3 nucleotides: TGCGCCAGCAGCCAAGATCGTCTGGACTCTAGCTCGTACTCTGGGGCCAACGTCCTGACTTTC. This sequence encodes CASSQDRLDSSSYSGANVLTF.

This chain joins TRBV14 and TRBJ2-5; TRBD1 is a possible D gene (5 bases). Per the germline V gene, CDR1 is SGHDN and CDR2 is FVKESK. The CDR3 contains 12 residues. With 1 base removed from V and 7 bases from J, the gap between germline ends came to 7 bases. The CDR3 bases are TGTGCCAGCAGCCAAGTGGGGCGGACCCAGTACTTC. Its translation: CASSQVGRTQYF.

This clone was detected a few times. The genes are TRBV7-8 and TRBJ2-1, with unresolved D. Trimming removed 1 base from V and 3 bases from J, with 13 bases in between. Germline loops: CDR1 SGHVS, CDR2 FQNEAQ. The CDR3 is 16 amino acids. Here the CDR3 reads CASSLVTDALYNEQFF. The CDR3 bases are TGTGCCAGCAGCTTAGTGACTGACGCACTCTACAATGAGCAGTTCTTC.

This clone occurred many times. The chain has TRBV20-1 and TRBJ2-1; D is perhaps TRBD2 (6 bases). V lost 3 bases and J lost 15, with 6 bases in between. CDR1 DFQATT and CDR2 SNEGSKA come from the germline V gene (reference sequence). The CDR3 totals 8 residues. CDR3 sequence (DNA): TGCAGTGCTAGGGAGGGGTTCTTC. Amino acids: CSAREGFF.

CDR3 in amino acids: CAISESTTYGYTF. CDR3 nucleotide sequence: TGTGCCATCAGTGAGTCGACGACCTATGGCTACACCTTC. The V and J genes are TRBV10-3 and TRBJ1-2; no reliable D call. V was pared by 0 bases and J by 4 bases, with 6 bases between. This CDR3 is 13 amino acids long. The V gene's germline CDR1 is ENHRY and CDR2 SYGVKD.

V gene TRBV5-1 combines with J gene TRBJ2-6; D gene unclear. The ends were cut back, 4 bases at V and 4 bases at J, with 9 bases in the middle. The CDR3 is 14 amino acids. Germline V gene sequence: CDR1 SGHRS, CDR2 YFSETQ. The CDR3 DNA sequence: TGCGCCAGCAGCAACAGTGCCGGGGCCAACGTCCTGACTTTC. It codes for CASSNSAGANVLTF. The full variable domain, in which reference TRBV5-1 and TRBJ2-6 provide the parts outside the CDR3, is KAGVTQTPRYLIKTRGQQVTLSCSPISGHRSVSWYQQTPGQGLQFLFEYFSETQRNKGNFPGRFSGRQFSNSRSEMNVSTLELGDSALYLCASSNSAGANVLTFGAGSRLTVL.